Included here is one TCR beta chain sequence, with context. These data come from a study of T cell responses to AZD1222 COVID-19 vaccine. Assay used: immunoSEQ multiplex PCR; TCRdb lists only in-frame clones, some missing. In the table there are 170,000 or so clones, roughly nine tenths of which are singletons. The V gene lost 0 bases and the J gene lost 8 bases, with 10 bases spanning the gap. Germline CDR1 and CDR2: GTSNPN and SVGIG (reference sequence). This CDR3 contains 12 residues. The specimen comprised peripheral blood, sampled on day 0 of AZD1222 vaccination. The chain carries TRBV30 and TRBJ1-2; D is possibly TRBD1 (5 bases). The TCR comes from an adult in good health. The CDR3 protein is CAWSVQGSGYTF. Written as DNA, the CDR3 is TGTGCCTGGAGTGTGCAGGGAAGCGGCTACACCTTC.